Presented here are 18 T cell receptor beta chains from one specimen sequenced in a study of CD8 T cells in ankylosing spondylitis. TCRdb re-called the 5' RACE reads with MiXCR, one entry per CDR3 protein. Counted here are more than 200,000 distinct CDR3 sequences, 20% to 30% occurring once; the ten biggest clones make up roughly 0.6%. The sequenced sample was blood, either unsorted or a sorted T cell fraction (not recorded which). The receptor source for this set is a male donor with ankylosing spondylitis or in good health (not recorded which).

In its sample, this clonotype was seen many times. This CDR3 is CSASRGGGANEQFF. Here the CDR3 DNA reads TGCAGTGCCTCGCGGGGCGGGGGGGCCAATGAGCAGTTCTTC. The gene calls are TRBV20-1 and TRBJ2-1, with 9 bases fitting TRBD2. J lost 6 bases, V lost 6 bases, and 9 bases had no gene match. CDR1 and CDR2 from the germline V gene are DFQATT and SNEGSKA (reference sequence). This CDR3 is built from 14 residues.

The rearrangement uses TRBV29-1 and TRBJ2-5; maybe TRBD2 (5 bases). The germline V gene has CDR1 SQVTM and CDR2 ANQGSEA. The CDR3 totals 15 residues. V was pared by 6 bases and J by 5 bases, with 22 bases between. The DNA for the CDR3 is TGCAGCGTGACTTTCCCAGAGGGCGATCTTGAGACCCAGTACTTC. Its protein is CSVTFPEGDLETQYF.

This clonotype was seen a handful of times. The V call is TRBV18, the J call TRBJ2-7; possible D gene TRBD2, 5 bases. V lost 6 bases, J lost 6 bases, and 21 bases lay in between. Germline values: CDR1 KGHSH, CDR2 LQKENI. The CDR3 spans 15 residues. The CDR3 coding sequence is TGTGCCAGCTCCCTTTCGATCGGGGAATTGGGCGAGCAGTACTTC. Translating gives CASSLSIGELGEQYF.

The chain employs TRBV29-1 and TRBJ2-6; TRBD1 matches 7 bases. V was clipped by 1 base and J by 2 bases; unmatched bases: 11. CDR1 and CDR2 (germline): SQVTM, ANQGSEA. This CDR3 region has 18 residues. CDR3 sequence (DNA): TGCAGCGTTGAAGTTGGGGACAGTCGTGACCCTGGGGCCAACGTCCTGACTTTC. It yields the protein CSVEVGDSRDPGANVLTF.

This clonotype appeared many times. The rearrangement links TRBV18 to TRBJ1-1, with D tentatively TRBD1 (5 bases). Germline V gives CDR1 KGHSH, CDR2 LQKENI. CDR3 size: 16 residues. The V end was cut by 0 bases, the J end by 4 bases, with 15 bases between. The CDR3 bases are TGTGCCAGCTCACCACCGGTTGGGGGGGTGCGCACTGAAGCTTTCTTT. Translation: CASSPPVGGVRTEAFF.

This clonotype was seen many times. This chain connects TRBV5-1 to TRBJ2-1; 9 positions agree with TRBD1. There are 14 residues in the CDR3. V lost 2 bases to trimming and J lost 8 bases; unmatched junction nucleotides: 5. Germline values: CDR1 SGHRS, CDR2 YFSETQ. The chain's CDR3 is CASSFGDRVHEQFF. The CDR3 DNA reads as TGCGCCAGCAGCTTCGGGGACAGGGTACATGAGCAGTTCTTC. Looking up the rest from reference TRBV5-1 and TRBJ2-1 gives the full variable domain: KAGVTQTPRYLIKTRGQQVTLSCSPISGHRSVSWYQQTPGQGLQFLFEYFSETQRNKGNFPGRFSGRQFSNSRSEMNVSTLELGDSALYLCASSFGDRVHEQFFGPGTRLTVL.

The V gene is TRBV20-1, the J gene TRBJ2-1; D is perhaps TRBD1 (6 bases). V gave up 6 bases and J gave up 7 bases, with 13 bases separating them. This CDR3 has 12 amino acids. CDR1 DFQATT and CDR2 SNEGSKA come from the germline V gene (reference sequence). The CDR3 here is CSAEQGGNEQFF. The CDR3 DNA sequence: TGCAGTGCGGAACAGGGTGGGAATGAGCAGTTCTTC.

Only one count was recorded for this clonotype. This chain uses TRBV7-9 with TRBJ2-1; D unclear. This CDR3 is 14 amino acids long. Germline V CDR1 and CDR2: SEHNR, FQNEAQ (reference sequence). V shed 1 base and J shed 6 bases, with 10 bases lying between them. CDR3 in amino acids: CASSLGLSFNEQFF. The DNA for the CDR3 is TGTGCCAGCAGCTTAGGCCTCTCTTTCAATGAGCAGTTCTTC.

This clonotype was seen more than once but under ten times. The gene calls are TRBV6-5 and TRBJ2-5; tentatively, D is TRBD1 (6 bases). This CDR3 region has 15 residues. From germline, CDR1 is MNHEY and CDR2 SVGAGI. Trimming pared 0 bases from V and 1 base from J, leaving 9 bases between. CDR3 in DNA: TGTGCCAGCAGTTACTCGGACAGCCTCCAAGAGACCCAGTACTTC. The encoded protein is CASSYSDSLQETQYF.

This clonotype was observed a few times. V usage is TRBV12-3 or TRBV12-4 and J usage is TRBJ1-1; D unclear. V dropped 3 bases and J dropped 3 bases, with 8 bases sitting between them. The CDR3 runs to 13 residues. CDR3 in DNA: TGTGCCAGCAGTTTTAGGGCGGACACTGAAGCTTTCTTT. Translating it yields CASSFRADTEAFF.

This rearrangement joins TRBV20-1 to TRBJ2-3, with D perhaps matching TRBD1 (6 bases). The CDR3 covers 15 residues. Germline assignment: CDR1 DFQATT and CDR2 SNEGSKA (reference sequence). Deletions cut 1 base from V and 6 bases from J, with 17 bases between. The DNA of the CDR3 is TGCAGTGCTAGAGTTGGATCAGGGGCTAGGGATACGCAGTATTTT. Protein product: CSARVGSGARDTQYF.

This rearrangement joins TRBV20-1 to TRBJ1-6; perhaps TRBD1 as D (6 bases). CDR1 is DFQATT and CDR2 is SNEGSKA in the germline V gene (reference sequence). CDR3 length: 14 amino acids. Trimming cost V 6 bases and J 9 bases, with 18 bases left between them. The CDR3 loop is CSAPGGGQGSPLHF. The CDR3 DNA follows: TGCAGTGCCCCCGGGGGCGGGCAGGGTTCACCCCTCCACTTT.

This clonotype was observed at least ten times. The V and J genes are TRBV5-1 and TRBJ2-5, with TRBD2 matching 9 bases. The CDR3 length is 14 residues. V was clipped by 2 bases and J by 3 bases; unmatched bases: 2. The germline gives CDR1 SGHRS, CDR2 YFSETQ. The CDR3 DNA reads as TGCGCCAGCAGCTTAGCGGGGGGAAAAGAGACCCAGTACTTC. As protein: CASSLAGGKETQYF.

The gene calls are TRBV28 and TRBJ2-1, with 13 bases identical to TRBD2. The CDR3 extends over 19 amino acids. Germline-derived CDR1 and CDR2 are MDHEN and SYDVKM. The J segment lost 9 bases and the V segment lost 4 bases, leaving 18 bases of the junction unmatched. The CDR3 here is CASSSTLPGTSGVWGEQFF. The CDR3 DNA follows: TGTGCCAGCAGTTCCACCCTACCGGGGACTAGCGGGGTGTGGGGTGAGCAGTTCTTC. Complete variable domain (other parts from reference TRBV28 and TRBJ2-1): DVKVTQSSRYLVKRTGEKVFLECVQDMDHENMFWYRQDPGLGLRLIYFSYDVKMKEKGDIPEGYSVSREKKERFSLILESASTNQTSMYLCASSSTLPGTSGVWGEQFFGPGTRLTVL.

This clonotype was counted a few times. The chain recombines TRBV6-5 with TRBJ2-7, with D possibly matching TRBD2 (5 bases). Per germline, CDR1 MNHEY and CDR2 SVGAGI. The CDR3 runs 15 residues. V dropped 2 bases and J dropped 4 bases, with 15 bases sitting between them. The CDR3 coding sequence is TGTGCCAGCAGTTACGGGGATTTGGGCGGGTACGAGCAGTACTTC. Amino acids: CASSYGDLGGYEQYF.

This clonotype showed up many times. CDR3 sequence (DNA): TGCAGCGTTGCGGTAGGGGTCAATGAGCAGTTCTTC. Its translation is CSVAVGVNEQFF. The chain carries TRBV29-1 and TRBJ2-1; a weak D match, TRBD1 (5 bases). CDR3 size: 12 residues. V lost 4 bases and J 6 bases, leaving 10 bases between the germline ends. Per germline, CDR1 SQVTM and CDR2 ANQGSEA.

This clonotype was recorded many times. V is TRBV20-1 and J is TRBJ1-2, with D perhaps matching TRBD1 (5 bases). Trimming shortened V by 0 bases and J by 4 bases, and 15 bases separated the two germline ends. This CDR3 comprises 15 residues. Germline CDR1 DFQATT, CDR2 SNEGSKA (reference sequence). The CDR3 here is CSARDPGPDLYGYTF. The CDR3, as DNA: TGCAGTGCTAGAGACCCGGGACCCGACCTCTATGGCTACACCTTC.

This clonotype was observed a few times. This chain links TRBV20-1 with TRBJ1-3; D remains unclear. V was pared by 4 bases and J by 3 bases, with 4 bases between. From germline, CDR1 is DFQATT and CDR2 SNEGSKA (reference sequence). The length of the CDR3 is 11 residues. The chain's CDR3 is CSATVGNTIYF. The CDR3, as DNA: TGCAGTGCTACTGTTGGAAACACCATATATTTT.